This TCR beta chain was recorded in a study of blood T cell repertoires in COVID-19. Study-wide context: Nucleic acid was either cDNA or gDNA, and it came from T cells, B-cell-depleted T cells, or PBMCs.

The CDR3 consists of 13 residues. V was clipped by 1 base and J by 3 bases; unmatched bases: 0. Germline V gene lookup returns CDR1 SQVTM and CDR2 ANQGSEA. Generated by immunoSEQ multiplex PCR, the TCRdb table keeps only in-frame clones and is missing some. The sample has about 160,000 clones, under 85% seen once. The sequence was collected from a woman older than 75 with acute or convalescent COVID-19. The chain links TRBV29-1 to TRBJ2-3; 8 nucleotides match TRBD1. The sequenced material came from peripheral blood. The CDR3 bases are TGCAGCGTTGAAGGACAGGGGACAGATACGCAGTATTTT. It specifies CSVEGQGTDTQYF.